The 17 T cell receptor beta chains presented below share a single source sample, sequenced in a study of T-cell memory formation after mild COVID-19 (dated by TCRdb to 2020 to 2022). Receptors were amplified or captured by 5' RACE. The sequencer listed for this sample is Illumina NovaSeq 6000. TCRdb's own reprocessing of the public reads used fastp at Q25 and MiXCR and kept productive beta chains. Entries are consolidated by CDR3 protein sequence, retaining the most common genes and DNA. The sample data list around 440,000 distinct CDR3 sequences, and over 15% of these were observed just once. Of the sample, more than 9% falls within the top ten clones. Sequencing input: PBMCs or a T cell subset sorted from them (not recorded which). The receptors derive from an adult woman who had mild COVID-19 (a few samples of this study predate the infection). The sample titles of this study are shuffled in the database, so cell type and time point are left out; the donor was told from shared clones.

The gene calls are TRBV13 and TRBJ1-1, with TRBD1 identical over 7 bases. V gave up 7 bases and J gave up 1 base; unmatched junction bases: 6. This CDR3 is built from 14 residues. In germline, CDR1 is PRHDT, CDR2 FYEKMQ (reference sequence). The CDR3, as DNA: TGTGCCAGCACCAGGGGGGAAGAGAACACTGAAGCTTTCTTT. Its translation is CASTRGEENTEAFF.

This clonotype turned up a few times. The rearrangement links TRBV2 to TRBJ2-5, with unresolved D. The V end was cut by 7 bases, the J end by 5 bases, with 14 bases between. Germline V lookup: CDR1 SNHLY, CDR2 FYNNEI. The CDR3 has 13 amino acids. CDR3 nucleotides: TGTGCCAGCACTTGGGGAAGTATTGAGACCCAGTACTTC. Protein sequence: CASTWGSIETQYF. The full variable domain, completed using reference TRBV2 and TRBJ2-5, is EPEVTQTPSHQVTQMGQEVILRCVPISNHLYFYWYRQILGQKVEFLVSFYNNEISEKSEIFDDQFSVERPDGSNFTLKIRSTKLEDSAMYFCASTWGSIETQYFGPGTRLLVL.

This clonotype appeared many times. The rearrangement uses TRBV3-1 and TRBJ2-7, with D possibly TRBD1 on 5 matching bases. The CDR3 is 15 residues long. V was trimmed by 6 bases and J by 5 bases, leaving 20 bases between them. The V gene's germline CDR1 is LGHDT and CDR2 YNNKEL (reference sequence). CDR3 protein: CASSSPSQGSHEQYF. CDR3 nucleotides: TGTGCCAGCAGTTCCCCTTCCCAGGGAAGCCACGAGCAGTACTTC.

This clonotype was observed a few times. The V and J genes are TRBV5-1 and TRBJ1-6; 10 bases agree with TRBD1. V was clipped by 0 bases and J by 0 bases; unmatched bases: 9. Germline CDR1 and CDR2: SGHRS and YFSETQ. The length of the CDR3 is 20 residues. Here the CDR3 reads CASSLGTGGSMSSYNSPLHF. CDR3 DNA sequence: TGCGCCAGCAGCTTGGGGACAGGGGGGAGCATGAGCTCCTATAATTCACCCCTCCACTTT.

The V call is TRBV24-1, the J call TRBJ2-5; 7 bases are a match to TRBD1. The germline V gene encodes CDR1 KGHDR and CDR2 SFDVKD. The CDR3 sequence is 15 residues long. Trimming took 5 bases from V and 5 from J; bases not matched to a gene: 10. CDR3 sequence (DNA): TGTGCCACCAGTGCCATACAGGGGTTGGGGGAGACCCAGTACTTC. It specifies CATSAIQGLGETQYF.

This clonotype has only a few counts. The chain recombines TRBV28 with TRBJ1-3; D gene unclear. The CDR3 spans 16 residues. Trimming left V 5 bases short and J 0 bases short, with 14 bases between. CDR1 is MDHEN and CDR2 is SYDVKM in the germline V gene. The DNA for the CDR3 is TGTGCCAGCAGTCGGGAGAGCGCATTCTCTGGAAACACCATATATTTT. Protein: CASSRESAFSGNTIYF.

This sequence joins TRBV18 and TRBJ2-1, with no clear D. Germline CDR1 and CDR2: KGHSH and LQKENI. This CDR3 region has 14 residues. Trimming took off 2 bases at V and 8 bases at J, with 13 bases between the two ends. CDR3 bases: TGTGCCAGCTCACCAGATAGCTTGATAGATGAGCAGTTCTTC. Translation gives CASSPDSLIDEQFF. Supplemented by reference TRBV18 and TRBJ2-1, the full variable domain reads NAGVMQNPRHLVRRRGQEARLRCSPMKGHSHVYWYRQLPEEGLKFMVYLQKENIIDESGMPKERFSAEFPKEGPSILRIQQVVRGDSAAYFCASSPDSLIDEQFFGPGTRLTVL.

This clonotype turned up a few times. The rearrangement uses TRBV2 and TRBJ2-1; maybe TRBD2 (5 bases). V shed 8 bases and J shed 3 bases, with 8 bases lying between them. The CDR3 loop spans 12 amino acids. The V gene's germline CDR1 is SNHLY and CDR2 FYNNEI. CDR3 nucleotide sequence: TGTGCCAGCGTCGGGATCTACAATGAGCAGTTCTTC. Its translation: CASVGIYNEQFF.

This chain links TRBV5-6 with TRBJ2-1, with 7 bases matching TRBD1. CDR1 and CDR2 from the germline V gene are SGHDT and YYEEEE. CDR3 length equals 15 residues. V lost 5 bases and J lost 3; bases outside the gene matches: 8. In DNA, the CDR3 is TGTGCCAGCAGTTCGGACAGGAGGTTCTACAATGAGCAGTTCTTC. Translating gives CASSSDRRFYNEQFF.

V usage is TRBV9 and J usage is TRBJ2-7; D not resolved. The CDR3 totals 13 residues. The germline V gene encodes CDR1 SGDLS and CDR2 YYNGEE. V was clipped by 5 bases and J by 0 bases, with 9 bases between them. Here the CDR3 DNA reads TGTGCCAGCAGTCCAACACCCTCCTACGAGCAGTACTTC. Translated: CASSPTPSYEQYF.

This clonotype occurred a few times. The gene calls are TRBV5-1 and TRBJ1-3; 8 positions match TRBD1. This CDR3 spans 15 amino acids. Per the germline V gene, CDR1 is SGHRS and CDR2 is YFSETQ. The V segment lost 6 bases and the J segment 0 bases; nucleotides outside the gene matches: 5. The CDR3 loop reads CASTSGQDSGNTIYF. CDR3 nucleotide sequence: TGCGCCAGCACCTCGGGACAGGACTCTGGAAACACCATATATTTT.

The J gene is TRBJ2-3, the V gene TRBV20-1, with D unclear. V shed 4 bases and J shed 4 bases, with 15 bases lying between them. Germline CDR1 DFQATT, CDR2 SNEGSKA (reference sequence). The CDR3 contains 14 residues. CDR3 coding DNA: TGCAGTGCTAAGGACCACGCGGAAGCAGATACGCAGTATTTT. Amino acid sequence: CSAKDHAEADTQYF.

The V gene is TRBV21-1, the J gene TRBJ2-5. TRBV21-1 is a pseudogene locus. CDR3 length equals 13 residues. The CDR3, as DNA: TGTGCCAGCAGCAAATCAGCTCAAGAGACCCAGTACTTC. Its protein product is CASSKSAQETQYF.

This clonotype was seen more than once but under ten times. The chain uses TRBV20-1 and TRBJ1-5, with a possible D match to TRBD1 (6 bases). CDR3 size: 12 residues. The ends were cut back, 4 bases at V and 10 bases at J, with 14 bases in the middle. The germline V gene has CDR1 DFQATT and CDR2 SNEGSKA (reference sequence). The CDR3 region is CSANRDISPQHF. The CDR3 DNA reads TGCAGTGCTAACCGGGACATAAGTCCCCAGCATTTT.

The rearrangement joins TRBV6-5 to TRBJ1-1, with a tentative D call TRBD1 (5 bases). Germline CDR1 is MNHEY and CDR2 is SVGAGI. The V and J ends lost 6 bases and 6 bases respectively, with 23 bases between them. This CDR3 is 16 amino acids long. CDR3 coding DNA: TGTGCCAGCAGACCCCTAGGGCTGGGGAGGGACTCTGAAGCTTTCTTT. Its protein product is CASRPLGLGRDSEAFF.

The rearrangement links TRBV7-9 to TRBJ2-7; D is possibly TRBD1 (6 bases). In germline, CDR1 is SEHNR, CDR2 FQNEAQ (reference sequence). Trimming pared 4 bases from V and 2 bases from J, leaving 15 bases between. This CDR3 region has 15 residues. The DNA for the CDR3 is TGTGCCAGCAGCTCCCCCGCGGACAGAGCCTACGAGCAGTACTTC. It codes for CASSSPADRAYEQYF. The whole variable domain, remainder taken from reference TRBV7-9 and TRBJ2-7, is DTGVSQNPRHKITKRGQNVTFRCDPISEHNRLYWYRQTLGQGPEFLTYFQNEAQLEKSRLLSDRFSAERPKGSFSTLEIQRTEQGDSAMYLCASSSPADRAYEQYFGPGTRLTVT.

At least ten counts were recorded for this clonotype. The CDR3 reads CASSLTSASGETQYF. The CDR3 DNA reads TGTGCCAGCAGCTTAACCTCAGCTTCGGGGGAGACCCAGTACTTC. This rearrangement joins TRBV7-3 to TRBJ2-5, with D tentatively TRBD2 (5 bases). CDR3 length equals 15 residues. Germline CDR1 is SGHTA and CDR2 is FQGTGA. The V end was cut by 0 bases, the J end by 5 bases, with 13 bases between.